The 3 T cell receptor beta chains listed next were all sequenced from one sample in a study of Tregs in tolerant kidney transplant recipients. Repertoires were generated with immunoSEQ multiplex PCR, while TCRdb's copy carries only in-frame clones and drops some. Of fewer than 150,000 clones in the sample, about 90% were seen once. The sequenced sample was CD4+ T cells from blood. These receptors were collected from a human donor in good health.

V usage is TRBV5-1 and J usage is TRBJ2-6; D possibly corresponds to TRBD1 (6 bases). V was cut by 0 bases and J by 1 base, with 20 bases left in between. The germline V gene encodes CDR1 SGHRS and CDR2 YFSETQ. The CDR3 runs 20 residues. CDR3 in DNA: TGCGCCAGCAGCTTGGGGGACCCGACAGGCCGCCTGTCTGGGGCCAACGTCCTGACTTTC. Encoded protein: CASSLGDPTGRLSGANVLTF.

The CDR3 here is CASRPPGQGNTEAFF. CDR3 sequence (DNA): TGCGCCAGCAGACCGCCGGGACAGGGGAACACTGAAGCTTTCTTT. The chain employs TRBV5-1 and TRBJ1-1, with 9 nucleotides matching TRBD1. CDR3 length equals 15 residues. Germline assignment: CDR1 SGHRS and CDR2 YFSETQ. J was trimmed by 1 base and V by 5 bases; bases with no gene match: 6.

This rearrangement joins TRBV14 to TRBJ2-5; 9 bases fit TRBD2. The J call may be faulty, since TRBJ2-7 better matches the DNA end. Per the germline V gene, CDR1 is SGHDN and CDR2 is FVKESK. The CDR3 runs to 17 residues. CDR3 amino acids: CASSQDGSGGPSYEQYF. Written as DNA, the CDR3 is TGTGCCAGCAGCCAAGATGGAAGCGGGGGGCCATCCTACGAGCAGTACTTC.